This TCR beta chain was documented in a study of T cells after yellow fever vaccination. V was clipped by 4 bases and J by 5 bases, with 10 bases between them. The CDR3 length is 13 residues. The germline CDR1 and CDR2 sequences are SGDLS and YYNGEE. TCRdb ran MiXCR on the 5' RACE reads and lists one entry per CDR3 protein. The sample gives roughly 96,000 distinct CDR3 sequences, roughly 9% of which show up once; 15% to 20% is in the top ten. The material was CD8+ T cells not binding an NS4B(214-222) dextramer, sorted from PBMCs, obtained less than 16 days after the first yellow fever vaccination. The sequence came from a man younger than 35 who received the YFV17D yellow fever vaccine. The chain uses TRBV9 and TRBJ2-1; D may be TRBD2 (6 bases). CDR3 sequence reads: CASSSWGDNEQFF. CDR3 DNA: TGTGCCAGCAGCTCCTGGGGGGACAATGAGCAGTTCTTC.